This T cell receptor beta chain was captured in a study of T-cell reconstitution after alpha-beta-depleted transplantation in children (TCRdb year 2016). About the investigation overall: Using TCR repertoire profiling, the study quantitatively followed how T-cell immune reconstitution unfolded in children after TCRalphabeta/CD19-depleted allogeneic hematopoietic cell transplantation.

Ten or more counts support this clonotype. Its antigen is currently not known. Base qualities are not at hand, and no much larger clone is one base apart. Libraries were prepared through PCR. The reads were generated on an Illumina HiSeq 2500. To normalize quantification of the TCRbeta repertoire, the TCR libraries were built with molecular barcoding that relied on unique molecular identifiers. The public sequencing data were trimmed at Q25 with fastp and processed into clonotypes with MiXCR by TCRdb, which kept only in-frame beta chains. One record per CDR3 amino acid sequence lists the most common genes and DNA. For this sample the table gives fewer than 120,000 distinct CDR3 sequences, of which about 9.3% were detected only once. The ten largest clones take up approximately 8% of the sample. V loses 1 base of germline sequence and J loses 7 bases, and the interval between the two ends is 7 bases. The CDR3 holds 12 amino acids from the cysteine to the phenylalanine. CDR3 DNA is the only sequence kept; it has 36 bases, read in frame from the first base. From a lookup of the germline V gene, CDR1 and CDR2 are SGHTA and FQGNSA.

The rearrangement combines TRBV7-2 with TRBJ1-1; the D gene lacks a confident call. The sequence was obtained from a human donor who donated a stem cell graft to a child with acute lymphoblastic leukemia. The sample was PBMCs from the stem cell graft donor, taken from the stem cell graft. The CDR3 region reads CASSLVTGEAFF. The DNA reads TGTGCCAGCAGCTTAGTGACGGGTGAAGCTTTCTTT.